This entry describes one T cell receptor (beta chain). Its antigen is undetermined. The data stem from a study of T cell repertoires in cytomegalovirus infection. Looking at the study overall: The authors used CMV epitopes that were HLA-C-restricted (recently identified) and HLA-B-restricted (well studied). Study observations and caveats: Individuals carrying CMV plus the relevant HLA were identified by cumulative frequency of public TCR beta families. Clonotype analysis showed dominance of the ex vivo response by HLA-C-restricted CMV-specific TCR beta clonotypes.

TCRdb reanalysed the reads using MiXCR and keeps one entry per CDR3 protein. The table has some 940,000 distinct CDR3 sequences, about a third seen once. Unmatched junction bases numbered 11, after V lost 3 bases and J lost 1 base. The CDR3 extends over 18 amino acids. CDR1 SGHNT and CDR2 YENEEA come from the germline V gene. Sequenced material: cultured CD8+ T cells from PBMCs, taken from culture after CMV antigen stimulation. This sequence joins TRBV11-3 and TRBJ2-3; TRBD1 matches 9 bases. The receptor's source is a human donor in good health (CMV status not recorded). Some clones in this sample may be carry-over from other donors' samples. The chain's CDR3 is CASSFRRGQGDGTDTQYF. In nucleotides, the CDR3 is TGTGCCAGCAGCTTCCGCCGGGGACAGGGTGACGGCACAGATACGCAGTATTTT.